These T cell receptor beta chains were read from a single sample in a study of T cell repertoires in ileal Crohn's disease. Method: immunoSEQ multiplex PCR; TCRdb's copy keeps in-frame clones and lacks some. The data contain approximately 27,000 clones, around 80% of them singletons. Sequencing was done on a sample of ileal tissue. The receptors here all came from an adult with Crohn's disease. Each CDR3 is given with its conserved first and last residue. The D gene is left open where the match is weak. Expanded clones are given a class, and other clones once, few, many or no size at all.

cdr3_length clone_size d_call j_call v_call cdr3_nt cdr3_aa
19 NA TRBD1 TRBJ2-5 TRBV19 TGTGCCAGTAGCAGAGGCCGAGGGACAGGTCTTCTAGGAATGGAGACCCAGTACTTC CASSRGRGTGLLGMETQYF
11 NA NA TRBJ2-7 TRBV10-2 TGCGCCAGCAGTGATATTCACGAGCAGTACTTC CASSDIHEQYF
17 NA TRBD2 TRBJ2-3 TRBV2 TGTGCCAGCAGCTATGGCGGGGGAGACCGAAACACAGATACGCAGTATTTT CASSYGGGDRNTDTQYF
17 few TRBD1 TRBJ2-7 TRBV5-1 TGCGCCAGCAGCCTAAATACTCTGGTGGGACAGAATTACGAGCAGTACTTC CASSLNTLVGQNYEQYF
11 NA NA TRBJ1-1 TRBV30 TGTGCCTCGGTAGGGGGCACTGAAGCTTTCTTT CASVGGTEAFF
15 NA NA TRBJ2-7 TRBV5-1 TGCGCCAGCAGCTTGGTGAGCGGTTCCTCCTACGAGCAGTACTTC CASSLVSGSSYEQYF
15 NA NA TRBJ2-7 TRBV18 TGTGCCAGCTCACAAACGAACGGGGTGATTGACGAGCAGTACTTC CASSQTNGVIDEQYF
15 few NA TRBJ1-5 TRBV6-1 TGTGCCAGCAGTCCCGGGGGTATCGGCAATCAGCCCCAGCATTTT CASSPGGIGNQPQHF
16 NA TRBD1 TRBJ2-1 TRBV14 TGTGCCAGCAGCCATTCTTGGACAGGGATGTACAATGAGCAGTTCTTC CASSHSWTGMYNEQFF
16 NA TRBD1 TRBJ2-3 TRBV5-1 TGCGCCAGCAGCCCGACAGGGACAATAAGCGACTATACGCAGTATTTT CASSPTGTISDYTQYF
15 NA TRBD2 TRBJ2-2 TRBV5-4 TGTGCCAGCAGCCTAGCGGAATGGAACACCGGGGAGCTGTTTTTT CASSLAEWNTGELFF